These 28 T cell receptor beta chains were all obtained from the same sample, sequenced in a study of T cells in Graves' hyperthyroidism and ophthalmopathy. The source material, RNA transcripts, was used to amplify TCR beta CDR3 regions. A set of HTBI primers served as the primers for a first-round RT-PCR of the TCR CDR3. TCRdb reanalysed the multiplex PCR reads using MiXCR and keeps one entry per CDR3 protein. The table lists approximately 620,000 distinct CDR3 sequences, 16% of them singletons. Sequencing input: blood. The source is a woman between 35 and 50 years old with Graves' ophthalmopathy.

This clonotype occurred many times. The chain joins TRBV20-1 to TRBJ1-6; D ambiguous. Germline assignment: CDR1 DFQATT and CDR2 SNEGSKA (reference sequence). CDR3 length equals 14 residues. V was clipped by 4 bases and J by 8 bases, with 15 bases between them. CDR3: CSATGRLGDSPLHF. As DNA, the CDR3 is TGCAGTGCTACAGGACGGCTTGGTGATTCACCCCTCCACTTT.

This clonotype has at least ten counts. CDR3 in amino acids: CASSFPGGGTNEKLFF. Here the CDR3 DNA reads TGTGCCAGCAGTTTCCCGGGGGGAGGAACTAATGAAAAACTGTTTTTT. The genes are TRBV28 and TRBJ1-4; perhaps TRBD1 as D (5 bases). The V end lost 3 bases, the J end lost 1 base, and 12 bases lay between the germline ends. Germline assignment: CDR1 MDHEN and CDR2 SYDVKM. The CDR3 is made up of 16 amino acids.

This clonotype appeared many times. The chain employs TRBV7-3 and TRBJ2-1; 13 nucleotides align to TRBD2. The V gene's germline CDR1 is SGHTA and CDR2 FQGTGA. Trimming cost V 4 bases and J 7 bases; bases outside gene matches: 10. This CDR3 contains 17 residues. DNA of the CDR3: TGTGCCAGCAGCTCCCAGGGAGGGACTAGCGGGACTAATGAGCAGTTCTTC. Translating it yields CASSSQGGTSGTNEQFF.

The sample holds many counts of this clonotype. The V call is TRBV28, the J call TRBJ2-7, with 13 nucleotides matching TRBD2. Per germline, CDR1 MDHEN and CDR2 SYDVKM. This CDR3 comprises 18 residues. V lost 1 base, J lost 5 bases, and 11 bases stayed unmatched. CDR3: CASSLYQLAGGPHNEQYF. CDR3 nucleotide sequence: TGTGCCAGCAGTTTATACCAACTAGCGGGAGGGCCTCACAACGAGCAGTACTTC. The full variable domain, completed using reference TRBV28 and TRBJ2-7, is DVKVTQSSRYLVKRTGEKVFLECVQDMDHENMFWYRQDPGLGLRLIYFSYDVKMKEKGDIPEGYSVSREKKERFSLILESASTNQTSMYLCASSLYQLAGGPHNEQYFGPGTRLTVT.

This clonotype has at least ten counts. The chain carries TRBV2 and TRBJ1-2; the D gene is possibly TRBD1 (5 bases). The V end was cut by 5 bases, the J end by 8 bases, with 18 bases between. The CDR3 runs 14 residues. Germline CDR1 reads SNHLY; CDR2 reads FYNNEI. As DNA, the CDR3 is TGTGCCAGCAGTCCTGTGGAGAGGACACGAGGCTACACCTTC. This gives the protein CASSPVERTRGYTF.

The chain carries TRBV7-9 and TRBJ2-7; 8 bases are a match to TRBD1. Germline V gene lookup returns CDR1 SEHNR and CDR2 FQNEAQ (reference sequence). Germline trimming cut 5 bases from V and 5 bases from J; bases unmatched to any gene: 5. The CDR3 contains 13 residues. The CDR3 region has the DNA TGTGCCAGCAGCCCTCAGGGGGCCCACGAGCAGTACTTC. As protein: CASSPQGAHEQYF.

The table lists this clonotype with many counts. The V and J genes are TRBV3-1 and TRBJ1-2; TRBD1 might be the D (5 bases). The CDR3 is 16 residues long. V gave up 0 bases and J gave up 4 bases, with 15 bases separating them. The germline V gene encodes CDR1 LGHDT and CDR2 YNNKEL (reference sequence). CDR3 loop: CASSQDPSGSGYGYTF. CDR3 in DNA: TGTGCCAGCAGCCAAGACCCCTCAGGGTCAGGCTATGGCTACACCTTC.

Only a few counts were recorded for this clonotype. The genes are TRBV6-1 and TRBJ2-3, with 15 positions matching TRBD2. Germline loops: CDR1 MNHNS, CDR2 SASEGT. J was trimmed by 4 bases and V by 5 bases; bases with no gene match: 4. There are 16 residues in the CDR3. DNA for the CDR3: TGTGCCAGCAGTTCGGGACTAGCGGGGGGCCCAGATACGCAGTATTTT. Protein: CASSSGLAGGPDTQYF.

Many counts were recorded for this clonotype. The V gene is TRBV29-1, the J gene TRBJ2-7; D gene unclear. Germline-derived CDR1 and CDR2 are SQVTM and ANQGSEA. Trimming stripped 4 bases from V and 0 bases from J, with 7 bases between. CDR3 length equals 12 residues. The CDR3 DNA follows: TGCAGCGTTGGCAGAAACTCCTACGAGCAGTACTTC. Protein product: CSVGRNSYEQYF.

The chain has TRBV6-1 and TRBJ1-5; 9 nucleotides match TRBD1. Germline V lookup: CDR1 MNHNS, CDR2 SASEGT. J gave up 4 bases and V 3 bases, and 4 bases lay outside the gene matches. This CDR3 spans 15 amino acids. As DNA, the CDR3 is TGTGCCAGCAGTGAGGGACAGGGCCCGAATCAGCCCCAGCATTTT. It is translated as CASSEGQGPNQPQHF.

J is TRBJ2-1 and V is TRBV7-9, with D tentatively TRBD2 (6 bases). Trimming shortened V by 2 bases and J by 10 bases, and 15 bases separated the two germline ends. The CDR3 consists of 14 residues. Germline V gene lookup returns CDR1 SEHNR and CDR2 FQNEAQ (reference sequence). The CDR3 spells CASSLLATGGEQFF. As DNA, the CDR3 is TGTGCCAGCAGCTTACTAGCGACCGGGGGAGAGCAGTTCTTC.

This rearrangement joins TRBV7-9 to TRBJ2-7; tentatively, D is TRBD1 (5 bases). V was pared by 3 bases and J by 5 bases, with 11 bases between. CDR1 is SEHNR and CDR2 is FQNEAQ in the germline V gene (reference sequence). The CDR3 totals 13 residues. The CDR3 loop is CASSLGLEDEQYF. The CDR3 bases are TGTGCCAGCAGCTTGGGGCTTGAGGACGAGCAGTACTTC. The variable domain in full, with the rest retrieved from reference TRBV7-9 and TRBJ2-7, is DTGVSQNPRHKITKRGQNVTFRCDPISEHNRLYWYRQTLGQGPEFLTYFQNEAQLEKSRLLSDRFSAERPKGSFSTLEIQRTEQGDSAMYLCASSLGLEDEQYFGPGTRLTVT.

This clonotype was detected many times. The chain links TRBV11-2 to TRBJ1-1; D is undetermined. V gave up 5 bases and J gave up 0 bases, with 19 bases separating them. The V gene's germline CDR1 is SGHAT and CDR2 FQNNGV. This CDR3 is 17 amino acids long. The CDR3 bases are TGTGCCAGCAGCCTCCCCGCCGCACGGCTTCTGAACACTGAAGCTTTCTTT. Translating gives CASSLPAARLLNTEAFF. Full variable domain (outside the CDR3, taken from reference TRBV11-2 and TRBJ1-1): EAGVAQSPRYKIIEKRQSVAFWCNPISGHATLYWYQQILGQGPKLLIQFQNNGVVDDSQLPKDRFSAERLKGVDSTLKIQPAKLEDSAVYLCASSLPAARLLNTEAFFGQGTRLTVV.

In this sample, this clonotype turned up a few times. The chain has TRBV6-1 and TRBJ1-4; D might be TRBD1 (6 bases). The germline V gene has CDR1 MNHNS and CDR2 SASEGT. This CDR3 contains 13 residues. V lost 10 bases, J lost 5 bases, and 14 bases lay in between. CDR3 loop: CATKGVNNEKLFF. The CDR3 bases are TGTGCCACCAAGGGGGTCAACAATGAAAAACTGTTTTTT.

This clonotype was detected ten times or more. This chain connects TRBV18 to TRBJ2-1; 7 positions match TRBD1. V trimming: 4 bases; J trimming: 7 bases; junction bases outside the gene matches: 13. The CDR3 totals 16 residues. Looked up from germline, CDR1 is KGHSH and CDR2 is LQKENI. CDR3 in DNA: TGTGCCAGCTCACTTTATGACAGGGTAATTTTGAATGAGCAGTTCTTC. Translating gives CASSLYDRVILNEQFF.

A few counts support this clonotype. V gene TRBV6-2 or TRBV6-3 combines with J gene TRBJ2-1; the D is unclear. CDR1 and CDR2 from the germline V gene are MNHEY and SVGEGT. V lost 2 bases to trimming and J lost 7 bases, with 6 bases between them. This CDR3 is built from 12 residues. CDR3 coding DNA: TGTGCCAGCAGTTACCCTCCAAATGAGCAGTTCTTC. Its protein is CASSYPPNEQFF.

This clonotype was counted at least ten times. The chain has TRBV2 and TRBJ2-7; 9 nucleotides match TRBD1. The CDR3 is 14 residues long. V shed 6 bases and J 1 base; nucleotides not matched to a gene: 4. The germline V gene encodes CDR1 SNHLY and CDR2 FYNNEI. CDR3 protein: CASRPGQGSYEQYF. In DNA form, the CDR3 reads TGTGCCAGCAGACCGGGACAGGGATCCTACGAGCAGTACTTC.

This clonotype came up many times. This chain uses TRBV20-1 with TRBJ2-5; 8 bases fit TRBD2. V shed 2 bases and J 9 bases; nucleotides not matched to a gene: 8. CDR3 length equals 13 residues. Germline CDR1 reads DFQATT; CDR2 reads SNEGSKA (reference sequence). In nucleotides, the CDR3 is TGCAGTGCTAGAACAGGTTACGGGAGGGCCCAGTACTTC. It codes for CSARTGYGRAQYF.

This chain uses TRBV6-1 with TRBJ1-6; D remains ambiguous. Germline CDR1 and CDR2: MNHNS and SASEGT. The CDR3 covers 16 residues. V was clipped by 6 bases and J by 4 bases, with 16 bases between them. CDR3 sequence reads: CASRKGRELYNSPLHF. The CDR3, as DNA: TGTGCCAGCAGAAAGGGCCGGGAGCTTTATAATTCACCCCTCCACTTT.

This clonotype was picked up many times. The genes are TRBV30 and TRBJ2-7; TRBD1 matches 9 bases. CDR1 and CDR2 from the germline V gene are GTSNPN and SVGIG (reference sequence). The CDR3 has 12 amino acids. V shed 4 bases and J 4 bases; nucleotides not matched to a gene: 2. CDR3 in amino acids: CAWTTGGYEQYF. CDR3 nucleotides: TGTGCCTGGACGACAGGGGGTTACGAGCAGTACTTC. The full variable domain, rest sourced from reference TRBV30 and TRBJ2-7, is SQTIHQWPATLVQPVGSPLSLECTVEGTSNPNLYWYRQAAGRGLQLLFYSVGIGQISSEVPQNLSASRPQDRQFILSSKKLLLSDSGFYLCAWTTGGYEQYFGPGTRLTVT.

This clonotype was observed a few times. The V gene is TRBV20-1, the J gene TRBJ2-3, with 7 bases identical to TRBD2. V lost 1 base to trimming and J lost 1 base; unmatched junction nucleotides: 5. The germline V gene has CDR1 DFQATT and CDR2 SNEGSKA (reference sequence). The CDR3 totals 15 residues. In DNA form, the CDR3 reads TGCAGTGCTAGAGCAGCGGGACTTCGCACAGATACGCAGTATTTT. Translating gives CSARAAGLRTDTQYF.

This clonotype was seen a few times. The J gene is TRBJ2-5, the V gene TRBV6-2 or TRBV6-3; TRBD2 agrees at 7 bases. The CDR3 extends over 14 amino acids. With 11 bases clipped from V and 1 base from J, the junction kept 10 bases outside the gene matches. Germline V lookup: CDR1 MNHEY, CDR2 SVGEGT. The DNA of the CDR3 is TGTGCCGGCACCCCCGGGGGGACCCAAGAGACCCAGTACTTC. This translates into CAGTPGGTQETQYF.

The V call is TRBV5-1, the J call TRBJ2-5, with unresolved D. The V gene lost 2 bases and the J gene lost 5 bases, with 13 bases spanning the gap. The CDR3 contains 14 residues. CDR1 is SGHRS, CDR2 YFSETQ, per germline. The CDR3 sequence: CASSFPGSQETQYF. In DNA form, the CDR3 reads TGCGCCAGCAGCTTCCCCGGTAGCCAGGAGACCCAGTACTTC.

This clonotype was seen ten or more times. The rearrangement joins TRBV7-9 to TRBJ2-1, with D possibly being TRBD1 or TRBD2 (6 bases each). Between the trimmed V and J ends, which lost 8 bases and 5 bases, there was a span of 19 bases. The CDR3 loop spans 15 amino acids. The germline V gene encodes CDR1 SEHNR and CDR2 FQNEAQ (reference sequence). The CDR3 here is CASHGRGTPNNEQFF. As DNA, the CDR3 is TGTGCCAGCCACGGTCGCGGGACACCAAACAATGAGCAGTTCTTC.

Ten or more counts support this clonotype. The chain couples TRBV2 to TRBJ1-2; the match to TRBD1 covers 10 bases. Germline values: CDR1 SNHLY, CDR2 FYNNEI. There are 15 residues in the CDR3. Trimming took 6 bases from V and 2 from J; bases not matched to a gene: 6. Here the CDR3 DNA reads TGTGCCAGCAGACCTGGGACAGGGGTAAACTATGGCTACACCTTC. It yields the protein CASRPGTGVNYGYTF.

The CDR3 is CSALGEAYEQYF. As DNA, the CDR3 is TGCAGCGCCCTAGGGGAAGCCTACGAGCAGTACTTC. This chain joins TRBV29-1 and TRBJ2-7, with D possibly matching TRBD1 (5 bases). This CDR3 has 12 amino acids. V lost 7 bases to trimming and J lost 2 bases, with 12 bases between them. CDR1 and CDR2 (germline): SQVTM, ANQGSEA.

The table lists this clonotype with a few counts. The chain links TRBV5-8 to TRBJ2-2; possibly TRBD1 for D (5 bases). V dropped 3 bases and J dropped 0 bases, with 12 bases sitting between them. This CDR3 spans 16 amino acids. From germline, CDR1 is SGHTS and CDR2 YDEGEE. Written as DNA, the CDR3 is TGTGCCAGCAGCTCAGGGAAGAAAGCGAACACCGGGGAGCTGTTTTTT. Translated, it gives CASSSGKKANTGELFF. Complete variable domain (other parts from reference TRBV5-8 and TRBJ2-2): EAGVTQSPTHLIKTRGQQATLRCSPISGHTSVYWYQQALGLGLQFLLWYDEGEERNRGNFPPRFSGRQFPNYSSELNVNALELEDSALYLCASSSGKKANTGELFFGEGSRLTVL.

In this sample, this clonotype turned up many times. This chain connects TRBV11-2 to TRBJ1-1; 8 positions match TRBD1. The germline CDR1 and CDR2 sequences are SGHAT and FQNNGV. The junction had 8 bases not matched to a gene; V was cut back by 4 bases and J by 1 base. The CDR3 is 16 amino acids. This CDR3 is CASSSQGVQQNTEAFF. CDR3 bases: TGTGCCAGCAGCTCACAGGGGGTACAACAGAACACTGAAGCTTTCTTT.